Below are 7 T cell receptor beta chains sequenced from a single sample in a study of tumor-infiltrating lymphocytes in primary liver carcinoma. cDNA specific to TCR beta was made from approximately 0.55 ug of total RNA, with a constant-region primer employed for priming. Three-round nested multiplex PCR performed with slightly modified ARM-PCR produced the TCR beta libraries. Forward primers for TRBV1-TRBV30 and a C-beta reverse primer served the first two PCR rounds, at approximately 10 cycles each. Each CDR3 protein gets one entry after TCRdb re-called the multiplex PCR reads with MiXCR. This repertoire shows some 190,000 distinct CDR3 sequences, roughly three fifths found once; its top ten account for approximately 65%. The study extracted blood RNA from unsorted whole blood and also extracted germline DNA. Sequenced: peripheral blood. The receptor set was obtained from a man in his forties with primary liver carcinoma and hepatitis B virus infection.

Note on this clonotype: This may arise from a read error, as a much more abundant clone is one base away. The rearrangement joins TRBV11-2 to TRBJ2-4; the D call may be TRBD1 or TRBD2 (5 bases each). This CDR3 comprises 16 residues. Germline CDR1 is SGHAT and CDR2 is FQNNGV. DNA for the CDR3: TGTGCCAGCAGCTTAGATTCGGGGCTAGCCAAAAGCATTCAGTACTTC. Amino acid sequence: CASSLDSGLAKSIQYF.

On this clonotype: At one end, the junction sequence differs from germline, possibly due to a read error. The chain carries TRBV4-2 and TRBJ2-7, with 10 nucleotides matching TRBD2. CDR3 length: 15 residues. The germline CDR1 and CDR2 sequences are LGHNA and YNFKEQ. CDR3: CANSQGLAGAYEQYF. The CDR3 DNA sequence: TGTGCCAACAGCCAAGGCCTAGCGGGAGCCTACGAGCAGTACTTC.

Worth noting for this clonotype: This may be a read error, as it is one base from a much larger clone. Written as DNA, the CDR3 is TGTGCCGGCCGCCCTACGGGTGTAGCAGGCGAGCAGTACTTC. Its protein product is CAGRPTGVAGEQYF. This chain connects TRBV12-3 or TRBV12-4 to TRBJ2-7; D remains unclear. The CDR3 spans 14 residues. Trimming left V 11 bases short and J 6 bases short, with 23 bases between.

The V and J genes are TRBV29-1 and TRBJ2-7; D tentatively fits TRBD1 or TRBD2 (5 bases each). Trimming stripped 5 bases from V and 6 bases from J, with 17 bases between. Germline V CDR1 and CDR2: SQVTM, ANQGSEA. This CDR3 has 13 amino acids. The CDR3 is CSVRRDRFGEQYF. The CDR3 DNA follows: TGCAGCGTTCGCCGGGACCGTTTTGGCGAGCAGTACTTC.

The genes are TRBV4-2 and TRBJ2-1, with D possibly called TRBD1 or TRBD2 (5 bases each). V dropped 5 bases and J dropped 5 bases, with 19 bases sitting between them. The CDR3 is 16 residues long. In germline, CDR1 is LGHNA, CDR2 YNFKEQ. Written as DNA, the CDR3 is TGTGCCAGCAGCGTAACCGGGGCTAACGGGGACAATGAGCAGTTCTTC. Encoded protein: CASSVTGANGDNEQFF.

This clonotype was recorded at least ten times. The CDR3 DNA reads TGTGCCAGCAGCTTAGTGGGATCGCAAGAGACCCAGTACTTC. Translation gives CASSLVGSQETQYF. The chain combines TRBV11-2 with TRBJ2-5, with D uncertain. The CDR3 has 14 residues. The V end was cut by 1 base, the J end by 2 bases, with 8 bases between. The V gene's germline CDR1 is SGHAT and CDR2 FQNNGV.

The rearrangement uses TRBV5-4 and TRBJ1-3; TRBD1 might be the D (5 bases). Germline V lookup: CDR1 SGHNT, CDR2 YYREEE (reference sequence). V was shortened by 4 bases and J by 2 bases, with 10 bases between the two germline ends. The CDR3 sequence is 14 residues long. The CDR3 loop reads CASSRPGPGNTIYF. The CDR3 nucleotides are TGTGCCAGCAGCCGCCCGGGACCTGGAAACACCATATATTTT.